This T cell receptor beta chain was identified during a study of blood T cell repertoires in COVID-19. Background on the study: Acute-phase and convalescent COVID-19 samples originated in the United States, Italy and Spain. The cDNA or gDNA used as material had been derived from T cells, B-cell-depleted T cells, or PBMCs.

Original handling: The authors estimated nucleated cell counts from reference gene primer amplification. Sequencing was performed with immunoSEQ multiplex PCR; in TCRdb, only in-frame clones are kept and a portion is missing. The V and J calls and clone size are taken from that table; D and trimming were inferred from the DNA. The top ten hold more than 8% of the sample, which has 150,000 to 200,000 clones, around 85% seen once. The germline V and J ends were trimmed by 0 bases and 10 bases, with 13 bases remaining between them. The CDR3 consists of 14 residues. Germline assignment: CDR1 LGHNT and CDR2 FRNRAP.

Sequenced sample: peripheral blood. The chain couples TRBV12-5 to TRBJ2-1, with a possible D match to TRBD2 (5 bases). The origin of this receptor is a woman of 80 years or more with acute or convalescent COVID-19. CDR3: CASGLVHSAEEQFF. The CDR3 DNA reads TGTGCTAGTGGTTTGGTACATAGCGCAGAGGAGCAGTTCTTC.